These T cell receptor beta chains were read from a single sample in a study of T cells in Graves' hyperthyroidism and ophthalmopathy. TCRdb re-derived calls from the multiplex PCR reads in MiXCR, one entry per CDR3 protein. The sample includes 300,000 to 400,000 distinct CDR3 sequences, roughly 20% of them seen just once. Specimen: blood. These TCRs come from a man between 18 and 35 years old with Graves' ophthalmopathy. Both conserved end residues are part of each CDR3. D genes are given only for firm matches. A clone size is listed for some rows: how often the clone was seen (once, few, many), or a class if it is expanded.

abundance	v_gene	j_gene	d_gene	CDR3nt	CDR3aa
many	TRBV24-1	TRBJ2-7	.	TGTGCCACCAGTGACCCGAGGACAGATATATACGAGCAGTACTTC	CATSDPRTDIYEQYF
many	TRBV12-5	TRBJ1-4	.	TGTGCTAGTGGTTTTGGCTCTCTGGAAAAGATGGGGTCGAGCACTGGAAAACTGTTTTTT	CASGFGSLEKMGSSTGKLFF
once	TRBV28	TRBJ2-3	.	TGTGCCAGCAGCCCTCTAAGACAGACTACAGATACGCAGTATTTT	CASSPLRQTTDTQYF
.	TRBV19	TRBJ1-2	TRBD1	TGTGCCAGTATTCCTGGACAGGGTGTCTATGGCTACACCTTC	CASIPGQGVYGYTF
many	TRBV5-5	TRBJ2-3	.	TGTGCCAGCAGGCTTGACGGCCCGCAAAGCACAGATACGCAGTATTTT	CASRLDGPQSTDTQYF
many	TRBV27	TRBJ1-1	.	TGTGCCAGCAGTCCCCTCGGGGAACTGAACACTGAAGCTTTCTTT	CASSPLGELNTEAFF
.	TRBV19	TRBJ1-5	TRBD1	TGTGCCAGTAGTACGTCCCGACAGGGAGTCAATCAGCCCCAGCATTTT	CASSTSRQGVNQPQHF
.	TRBV19	TRBJ1-2	.	TGTGCCAGTACCCTGGGTGGGGCGGATGGCTACACCTTC	CASTLGGADGYTF
many	TRBV2	TRBJ1-1	TRBD1	TGTGCCAGCAGAGGACAGGGCGGGAACACTGAAGCTTTCTTT	CASRGQGGNTEAFF
few	TRBV4-1	TRBJ2-7	.	TGCGCCAGCAGCCAAGATCAGGCTCGAGGACGCCCACTGGACGAGCAGTACTTC	CASSQDQARGRPLDEQYF
few	TRBV5-1	TRBJ2-5	TRBD1	TGCGCCAGCAGCTTGGGTCAGGGGGCAGAGACCCAGTACTTC	CASSLGQGAETQYF
few	TRBV3-1	TRBJ2-4	.	TGTGCCAGCAGCCCTACTTCCAGGGAGGCCAAAAACATTCAGTACTTC	CASSPTSREAKNIQYF
.	TRBV7-6	TRBJ2-3	TRBD2	TGTGCCAGCAGCTTAGCGGGACTAACTACCACAGATACGCAGTATTTT	CASSLAGLTTTDTQYF
.	TRBV4-1	TRBJ2-3	TRBD2	TGCGCCAGCAGCGACGGGGGGGGCAGCACAGATACGCAGTATTTT	CASSDGGGSTDTQYF
many	TRBV6-1	TRBJ1-2	.	TGTGCCAGCATCCCCGCCACGGGCAAGTATGGCTACACCTTC	CASIPATGKYGYTF
many	TRBV2	TRBJ2-5	.	TGTGCCAGCGGACGAGGAGCGATAATCCAAGAGACCCAGTACTTC	CASGRGAIIQETQYF
.	TRBV19	TRBJ2-5	.	TGTGCCAGTAGTTCAGGGGTAGGAAACCAAGAGACCCAGTACTTC	CASSSGVGNQETQYF
many	TRBV11-3	TRBJ2-1	.	TGTGCCAGCAGCTTGGACCCAAATGAGCAGTTCTTC	CASSLDPNEQFF
.	TRBV6-1	TRBJ2-1	TRBD2	TGTGCCAGCAGTGAATGGGGCGGGAGCTCCTACAATGAGCAGTTCTTC	CASSEWGGSSYNEQFF
many	TRBV7-2	TRBJ1-5	.	TGTGCCAGCAGCTTAGGGGGGGAGAAGCCCCAGCATTTT	CASSLGGEKPQHF
many	TRBV11-2	TRBJ2-7	.	TGTGCCAGCAGCTTAGGATCGGGCAGGGCCTACGAGCAGTACTTC	CASSLGSGRAYEQYF
once	TRBV29-1	TRBJ2-7	.	TGCAGCGTTGAAGGGGGGGATTCCTACGAGCAGTACTTC	CSVEGGDSYEQYF
.	TRBV6-1	TRBJ1-4	TRBD1	TGTGCCAGCAGTCCCTGGACAGGGGCAGAAGAAAAACTGTTTTTT	CASSPWTGAEEKLFF
.	TRBV27	TRBJ2-3	TRBD2	TGTGCCAGCAGCTCCACAGGCGGGGGGGCTACAGATACGCAGTATTTT	CASSSTGGGATDTQYF
few	TRBV24-1	TRBJ2-4	TRBD1	TGTGCCACCAGTGAAACCGGGACAGGGTTAGGAAACATTCAGTACTTC	CATSETGTGLGNIQYF
once	TRBV19	TRBJ1-1	.	TGTGCCAGTAGCCCCCTTCGGTGGGCTAACACTGAAGCTTTCTTT	CASSPLRWANTEAFF
.	TRBV12-3/TRBV12-4	TRBJ2-2	.	TGTGCCAGCAGTTCGAGTTGGGACCGACCTACGAACACCGGGGAGCTGTTTTTT	CASSSSWDRPTNTGELFF
many	TRBV5-1	TRBJ1-2	TRBD1	TGCGCCAGCAGCTCCGGGACAGTGGGTACTAACTATGGCTACACCTTC	CASSSGTVGTNYGYTF
.	TRBV5-1	TRBJ2-2	TRBD1	TGCGCCAGCAGACGGACAGGGGTGGACACCGGGGAGCTGTTTTTT	CASRRTGVDTGELFF
many	TRBV27	TRBJ2-7	.	TGTGCCAGCAGTTTAGGCCTCCCCTACGAGCAGTACTTC	CASSLGLPYEQYF
many	TRBV11-3	TRBJ2-1	TRBD2	TGTGCCAGCAGCGCGAATTCCGGGACTAGCTTTGATGAGCAGTTCTTC	CASSANSGTSFDEQFF
.	TRBV28	TRBJ1-2	TRBD1	TGTGCCAGCGCCGGACAGGCGCATGGCTACACCTTC	CASAGQAHGYTF
.	TRBV14	TRBJ2-1	.	TGTGCCAGCAGCCAATCACCCAATGAGCAGTTCTTC	CASSQSPNEQFF
many	TRBV10-3	TRBJ1-2	.	TGTGCCACCGAGACAGAAAACTATGGCTACACCTTC	CATETENYGYTF
many	TRBV7-9	TRBJ2-1	TRBD1	TGTGCCAGCAGCTTAGCGCAGGACAGGGGGCAGTTCTTC	CASSLAQDRGQFF
few	TRBV15	TRBJ2-7	TRBD2	TGTGCCACCAGCAGAGACTTCGGACTAGCGGGGGCCTACGAGCAGTACTTC	CATSRDFGLAGAYEQYF
few	TRBV14	TRBJ2-7	.	TGTGCCAGCGCCAATACCCAGGGACGCGAGCAGTACTTC	CASANTQGREQYF
many	TRBV9	TRBJ1-1	.	TGTGCCAGCAGCTCTCTGACAGGAGGGAACACTGAAGCTTTCTTT	CASSSLTGGNTEAFF
few	TRBV15	TRBJ1-5	TRBD1	TGTGCCACCAGCCCGGGACAGGGGGTAAATCAGCCCCAGCATTTT	CATSPGQGVNQPQHF
many	TRBV6-2/TRBV6-3	TRBJ1-5	.	TGTGCCAGCAGTACAACCTGGCAGCCCCAGCATTTT	CASSTTWQPQHF
.	TRBV11-2	TRBJ2-7	TRBD1	TGTGCCAGCAGCTCACATAGGGGACAGGGGCCCTACGAGCAGTACTTC	CASSSHRGQGPYEQYF
few	TRBV5-6	TRBJ2-2	.	TGTGCCAGCAGCAGTTCACGGACCCTATTTTCGAGCACCGGGGAGCTGTTTTTT	CASSSSRTLFSSTGELFF
many	TRBV6-2/TRBV6-3	TRBJ1-6	.	TGTGCCAGCAGTTACCGGTCACCCCTCCACTTT	CASSYRSPLHF
many	TRBV18	TRBJ2-7	TRBD1	TGTGCCAGCTCACCGTGGGACAGCTCCTACGAGCAGTACTTC	CASSPWDSSYEQYF
many	TRBV20-1	TRBJ2-7	.	TGCAGTGCTAGAGAGGAAAGGGATTACGAGCAGTACTTC	CSAREERDYEQYF
.	TRBV4-1	TRBJ2-3	TRBD2	TGCGCCAGCAGCCAATCCGGGACTAGCGGAACAGGTACGCAGTATTTT	CASSQSGTSGTGTQYF
many	TRBV20-1	TRBJ1-4	.	TGCAGTGCGAGACAGGCAACTAATGAAAAACTGTTTTTT	CSARQATNEKLFF
many	TRBV7-2	TRBJ1-2	.	TGTCCCCGGGACATCAATAACTATGGCTACACCTTC	CPRDINNYGYTF
many	TRBV11-3	TRBJ2-3	TRBD2	TGTGCCAGCAGCGCAAGGAGCGGGGGGACAGATACGCAGTATTTT	CASSARSGGTDTQYF
few	TRBV5-1	TRBJ2-5	TRBD2	TGCGCCAGCAGCCCGGGACTAGCGAATCCCGAAAGGGACTTC	CASSPGLANPERDF
few	TRBV10-3	TRBJ1-5	.	TGTGCCATCAGTGAGTCAGGGGGTAAGCAGCCCCAGCATTTT	CAISESGGKQPQHF
many	TRBV13	TRBJ1-1	.	TGTGCCAGCAGCTTTCTAAGGGGCACTGAAGCTTTCTTT	CASSFLRGTEAFF
many	TRBV29-1	TRBJ1-1	.	TGCAGCGTTGAACAACAGGGAGGCACTGAAGCTTTCTTT	CSVEQQGGTEAFF
.	TRBV20-1	TRBJ2-5	TRBD2	TGCAGTGCTAGAGGCGGGGGGGTAGTAGAGACCCAGTACTTC	CSARGGGVVETQYF
.	TRBV6-2/TRBV6-3	TRBJ2-1	TRBD2	TGTGCCAGCAGCTTGGGGACTAGCGGGGGGGCCGGTCTGTACAATGAGCAGTTCTTC	CASSLGTSGGAGLYNEQFF
few	TRBV9	TRBJ1-2	.	TGTGCCAGCAGCCCTCATCCTGGGGAGGAAGGCTACACCTTC	CASSPHPGEEGYTF
many	TRBV29-1	TRBJ2-3	.	TGCAGCGTTGTCCACACGACCGGACCCACAGATACGCAGTATTTT	CSVVHTTGPTDTQYF